The 28 T cell receptor beta chains below come from one sample, sequenced in a study of spatial heterogeneity in lung cancer. TCRdb used MiXCR to reprocess the 5' RACE reads, holding one entry per CDR3 protein. The sample lists 2,500 to 3,000 distinct CDR3 sequences; less than 10% were seen once. Indicated time point: sample taken at primary tumor resection. Whole RNA came from tumor, nontumor lung or frozen PBMC and was sequenced without being sorted. Sequencing used normal lung tissue next to the tumor, obtained at surgery. The receptors were sampled from a male donor with early-stage non-small cell lung cancer.

This clonotype was recorded at least ten times. Being off target in a library aimed at alpha chains, this beta chain has a size of little meaning. This sequence joins TRBV7-6 and TRBJ2-2; D call uncertain. Germline V gene data show CDR1 as SGHVS and CDR2 as FNYEAQ. V was shortened by 2 bases and J by 1 base, with 8 bases between the two germline ends. The CDR3 runs to 15 residues. The CDR3 is CASSLLGLNTGELFF. The DNA of the CDR3 is TGTGCCAGCAGCTTACTGGGTTTGAACACCGGGGAGCTGTTTTTT.

This clonotype is deemed medium-sized. With the library built for alpha chains, this beta chain is off target and its frequency is not meaningful. This chain connects TRBV10-2 to TRBJ1-5, with unresolved D. Looked up from germline, CDR1 is WSHSY and CDR2 is SAAADI. With 2 bases removed from V and 6 bases from J, the gap between germline ends came to 14 bases. This CDR3 spans 15 amino acids. This CDR3 reads CASSEQKLGFQPQHF. Written as DNA, the CDR3 is TGCGCCAGCAGTGAGCAGAAGCTGGGGTTTCAGCCCCAGCATTTT.

By share, this clonotype ranks as large. Since it is a stray read in a library aimed at alpha chains, this beta chain has a size that is not meaningful. V usage is TRBV9 and J usage is TRBJ2-1, with 7 bases aligning to TRBD2. CDR1 SGDLS and CDR2 YYNGEE come from the germline V gene. This CDR3 comprises 17 residues. V lost 2 bases to trimming and J lost 5 bases; unmatched junction nucleotides: 13. CDR3 amino acids: CASSVWSSGMRHNEQFF. CDR3 sequence (DNA): TGTGCCAGCAGCGTCTGGTCCAGCGGGATGAGGCACAATGAGCAGTTCTTC.

The table lists this clonotype with a few counts. The library was prepared for alpha chains; this beta chain is a stray read, so its frequency means little. The chain employs TRBV4-2 and TRBJ2-1, with D tentatively TRBD2 (5 bases). CDR1 is LGHNA, CDR2 YNFKEQ, per germline. The germline V and J ends were trimmed by 0 bases and 3 bases, with 9 bases remaining between them. The CDR3 is 15 amino acids. The DNA for the CDR3 is TGTGCCAGCAGCCAAGACCGTACTAGCTACAATGAGCAGTTCTTC. It codes for CASSQDRTSYNEQFF.

There are many counts of this clonotype. This beta chain is off target for a library built for alpha chains, so its abundance means little. The genes are TRBV5-1 and TRBJ2-7; D gene unclear. CDR3 length: 12 amino acids. CDR1 is SGHRS and CDR2 is YFSETQ in the germline V gene. The V end was cut by 0 bases, the J end by 5 bases, with 6 bases between. Here the CDR3 reads CASSLVGNEQYF. CDR3 nucleotide sequence: TGCGCCAGCAGCTTGGTAGGGAACGAGCAGTACTTC.

By share, this clonotype counts as medium-sized. This beta chain is an unintended read in a library built for alpha chains; its size means little. J is TRBJ2-2 and V is TRBV24-1, with D perhaps assigned TRBD1 or TRBD2 (6 bases each). The CDR3 has 14 residues. Germline lookup yields CDR1 KGHDR and CDR2 SFDVKD. V lost 4 bases, J lost 4 bases, and 9 bases lay in between. The CDR3 DNA follows: TGTGCCACCAGTGAAGGGGGGACCACCGGGGAGCTGTTTTTT. Translation: CATSEGGTTGELFF.

This clonotype ranks as medium-sized. The size of this beta chain means little, since it is a stray read in a library made for alpha chains. The V call is TRBV7-6, the J call TRBJ2-7; TRBD1 might be the D (6 bases). Trimming stripped 4 bases from V and 2 bases from J, with 12 bases between. Germline CDR1 is SGHVS and CDR2 is FNYEAQ. The CDR3 is 14 amino acids. The DNA for the CDR3 is TGTGCCAGCAGCTCCGGGACAACCCCCTACGAGCAGTACTTC. Protein: CASSSGTTPYEQYF.

In its sample, this clonotype is medium-sized. This beta chain is off target for a library built for alpha chains, so its abundance means little. The chain joins TRBV18 to TRBJ1-1; the D is unclear. Trimming pared 4 bases from V and 1 base from J, leaving 4 bases between. This CDR3 comprises 12 residues. CDR1 is KGHSH, CDR2 LQKENI, per germline. The CDR3 here is CASSQENTEAFF. DNA of the CDR3: TGTGCCAGCTCACAAGAGAACACTGAAGCTTTCTTT.

A word on this clonotype: Little can be read into the size of this beta chain, an off-target read in a library designed for alpha chains. This chain joins TRBV3-1 and TRBJ2-5; a possible D gene is TRBD1 (6 bases). This CDR3 is built from 14 residues. Looked up from germline, CDR1 is LGHDT and CDR2 is YNNKEL (reference sequence). The V and J ends lost 4 bases and 5 bases respectively, with 14 bases between them. As DNA, the CDR3 is TGTGCCAGCAGCCTAGGGGGTAGTCTGGAGACCCAGTACTTC. This codes for CASSLGGSLETQYF.

This clonotype is deemed medium-sized. This beta chain appears as a stray read in a library generated for alpha chains; its size is not informative. The chain is built from TRBV7-2 and TRBJ2-4, with D perhaps matching TRBD2 (6 bases). The CDR3 length is 15 residues. The germline CDR1 and CDR2 sequences are SGHTA and FQGNSA. V was pared by 1 base and J by 6 bases, with 13 bases between. The CDR3 nucleotides are TGTGCCAGCAGCTTAGAGGCGGGGAATAGAAACATTCAGTACTTC. As protein: CASSLEAGNRNIQYF.

This clonotype was observed at least ten times. Found in a library prepared for alpha chains, this beta chain is an off-target read, and its abundance has little meaning. This sequence joins TRBV12-3 or TRBV12-4 and TRBJ2-1, with D unresolved. The CDR3 totals 13 residues. The V and J ends lost 0 bases and 8 bases respectively, with 8 bases between them. CDR3 in DNA: TGTGCCAGCAGTTTAGCAAGGATAGATGAGCAGTTCTTC. This sequence encodes CASSLARIDEQFF.

As to this clonotype: For a library built for alpha chains, this beta chain is a stray read; little rests on its size. The V gene is TRBV4-2, the J gene TRBJ1-5; unclear D gene. V was shortened by 0 bases and J by 9 bases, with 15 bases between the two germline ends. Looked up from germline, CDR1 is LGHNA and CDR2 is YNFKEQ. CDR3 length equals 15 residues. The chain's CDR3 is CASSQDNSKDGPQHF. The CDR3 region has the DNA TGTGCCAGCAGCCAAGATAACAGTAAAGACGGGCCCCAGCATTTT.

Within the sample, this clonotype is medium-sized. This beta chain is a stray sequence in a library constructed for alpha chains; its clone size is not meaningful. The rearrangement uses TRBV2 and TRBJ2-7; TRBD1 might be the D (5 bases). In germline, CDR1 is SNHLY, CDR2 FYNNEI. V shed 7 bases and J shed 2 bases, with 12 bases lying between them. The CDR3 loop spans 13 amino acids. The CDR3 DNA follows: TGTGCCAGCATAGGGGCCCTCACCTACGAGCAGTACTTC. Encoded protein: CASIGALTYEQYF.

This clonotype is labeled medium-sized. The library was built for alpha chains, so this beta chain is an off-target read and its size means little. The chain carries TRBV5-1 and TRBJ2-1; D call uncertain. The CDR3 is 15 amino acids. V lost 5 bases to trimming and J lost 0 bases, with 12 bases between them. CDR1 is SGHRS and CDR2 is YFSETQ in the germline V gene. CDR3 in DNA: TGCGCCAGCAGGGCAGACCACAGCTCCTACAATGAGCAGTTCTTC. This encodes CASRADHSSYNEQFF.

This clonotype has a count of ten or more. This beta chain appears as a stray read in a library generated for alpha chains; its size is not informative. V and J are TRBV20-1 and TRBJ2-1, with a possible D match to TRBD1 (5 bases). The CDR3 spans 12 residues. Trimming pared 0 bases from V and 10 bases from J, leaving 10 bases between. Germline V gene lookup returns CDR1 DFQATT and CDR2 SNEGSKA (reference sequence). CDR3 coding DNA: TGCAGTGCTAGAGATAAGGGGATCGAGCAGTTCTTC. It codes for CSARDKGIEQFF.

This clonotype has ten or more counts. This beta chain slipped into a library made for alpha chains as a stray read, so its size is not meaningful. The chain has TRBV20-1 and TRBJ1-2, with no clear D. The CDR3 length is 15 residues. Trimming stripped 6 bases from V and 3 bases from J, with 20 bases between. Per the germline V gene, CDR1 is DFQATT and CDR2 is SNEGSKA (reference sequence). CDR3 coding DNA: TGCAGTGCCCTTACCCCACACGGACGTTACTATGGCTACACCTTC. Protein product: CSALTPHGRYYGYTF.

By sample share, this clonotype is medium-sized. This beta chain lies outside the target of a library built for alpha chains; its clone size means little. The chain employs TRBV2 and TRBJ2-3, with 9 nucleotides matching TRBD2. The CDR3 has 14 residues. Looked up from germline, CDR1 is SNHLY and CDR2 is FYNNEI. CDR3 DNA: TGTGCTCTCAAGTCGGCGGGAGGGCCCGATACGCAGTATTTT. Its protein product is CALKSAGGPDTQYF.

On this clonotype: The size of this beta chain means little, since it is a stray read in a library made for alpha chains. CDR3 bases: TGCGCCAGCAGCTTGGAGTTAGGACGGACCTATGGCTACACCTTC. As protein: CASSLELGRTYGYTF. The gene calls are TRBV5-1 and TRBJ1-2; D unclear. Germline values: CDR1 SGHRS, CDR2 YFSETQ. V dropped 0 bases and J dropped 4 bases, with 13 bases sitting between them. The CDR3 sequence is 15 residues long.

This clonotype occurred many times. Being off target in a library aimed at alpha chains, this beta chain has a size of little meaning. J is TRBJ1-5 and V is TRBV2; the D is unclear. Germline V gene lookup returns CDR1 SNHLY and CDR2 FYNNEI. The V end lost 5 bases, the J end lost 4 bases, and 9 bases lay between the germline ends. CDR3 length: 13 amino acids. CDR3 DNA sequence: TGTGCCAGCAGTTCCAGGAGAAATCAGCCCCAGCATTTT. This translates into CASSSRRNQPQHF.

This clonotype is termed medium-sized (0.01 to 0.1%). For a library built for alpha chains, this beta chain is a stray read; little rests on its size. The chain combines TRBV4-3 with TRBJ2-1; 8 nucleotides line up with TRBD2. CDR3 length: 17 amino acids. V lost 0 bases to trimming and J lost 10 bases; unmatched junction nucleotides: 14. Germline CDR1 is LGHNA and CDR2 is YSLEER. Written as DNA, the CDR3 is TGCGCCAGCAGCCAAGATCTGGGGGCCAGCGGGAGAGACGAGCAGTTCTTC. Translated: CASSQDLGASGRDEQFF.

This clonotype is medium-sized within its sample. Found in a library prepared for alpha chains, this beta chain is an off-target read, and its abundance has little meaning. This sequence joins TRBV4-2 and TRBJ1-2; the match to TRBD1 covers 7 bases. The CDR3 loop spans 14 amino acids. V dropped 4 bases and J dropped 3; count of bases not matched to a gene: 5. Germline CDR1 reads LGHNA; CDR2 reads YNFKEQ. The CDR3 coding sequence is TGTGCCAGCAGCCCCCGACAGGGAGACTATGGCTACACCTTC. Encoded protein: CASSPRQGDYGYTF.

This clonotype is medium-sized (0.01 to 0.1%) within its sample. This beta chain is an off-target read within a library intended for alpha chains, so its frequency means little. The chain recombines TRBV7-8 with TRBJ2-2; the D gene is possibly TRBD2 (5 bases). The CDR3 has 14 residues. V shed 3 bases and J shed 6 bases, with 11 bases lying between them. Germline CDR1 reads SGHVS; CDR2 reads FQNEAQ. CDR3 sequence (DNA): TGTGCCAGCAGCTTTCCTAGCTCTGCCGGGGAGCTGTTTTTT. Its translation: CASSFPSSAGELFF.

This clonotype is labeled as medium-sized. Being off target in a library aimed at alpha chains, this beta chain has a size of little meaning. This rearrangement joins TRBV5-1 to TRBJ2-5; 10 nucleotides align to TRBD2. The J segment lost 5 bases and the V segment lost 1 base, leaving 8 bases of the junction unmatched. Germline CDR1 reads SGHRS; CDR2 reads YFSETQ. This CDR3 region has 16 residues. The chain's CDR3 is CASSLLGLAVGETQYF. CDR3 nucleotides: TGCGCCAGCAGCTTGCTCGGACTAGCGGTAGGGGAGACCCAGTACTTC.

This clonotype has a count of ten or more. For a library built for alpha chains, this beta chain is a stray read; little rests on its size. J is TRBJ1-2 and V is TRBV7-3; tentative D call: TRBD1 (5 bases). Trimming cost V 5 bases and J 8 bases, with 18 bases left between them. This CDR3 has 14 amino acids. Germline loops: CDR1 SGHTA, CDR2 FQGTGA. Here the CDR3 reads CASSPTLRGEGYTF. The CDR3 region has the DNA TGTGCCAGCAGCCCAACGCTGCGGGGGGAAGGCTACACCTTC.

This clonotype was counted at least ten times. Since the library was made to target alpha chains, this beta chain is a stray read and its abundance is not meaningful. This chain uses TRBV9 with TRBJ2-3, with D uncertain. This CDR3 is 11 amino acids long. Germline V gene sequence: CDR1 SGDLS, CDR2 YYNGEE. V was shortened by 7 bases and J by 9 bases, with 12 bases between the two germline ends. CDR3 nucleotide sequence: TGTGCCAGCGCTACATTCGGAACGCAGTATTTT. As protein: CASATFGTQYF.

On this clonotype: It may be a read error: a sequence one base away is much more abundant. This beta chain is a stray read from a library made for alpha chains; its abundance is not meaningful. The chain recombines TRBV6-5 with TRBJ2-7, with 8 bases lining up with TRBD2. The CDR3 has 12 amino acids. Germline V lookup: CDR1 MNHEY, CDR2 SVGAGI. The CDR3 reads CVSAQRGGEQYF. The CDR3 coding sequence is TGTGTCAGCGCACAACGGGGGGGGGAGCAGTACTTC.

This clonotype was seen more than once but under ten times. Being off target in a library aimed at alpha chains, this beta chain has a size of little meaning. The chain links TRBV7-1 to TRBJ2-1, with D perhaps TRBD2 (6 bases). TRBV7-1 is an ORF for which the function is uncertain. V was pared by 3 bases and J by 10 bases, with 25 bases between. The CDR3 covers 17 residues. This CDR3 reads CASSSPRWRESRGEQFF. The CDR3 region has the DNA TGTGCCAGCAGCTCCCCCAGATGGAGGGAGTCCCGGGGGGAGCAGTTCTTC.

This clonotype appeared a few times. For a library built for alpha chains, this beta chain is a stray read; little rests on its size. V gene TRBV19 combines with J gene TRBJ2-3; D is uncertain. Germline V CDR1 and CDR2: LNHDA, SQIVND (reference sequence). V was cut by 6 bases and J by 2 bases, with 9 bases left in between. There are 13 residues in the CDR3. CDR3 coding DNA: TGTGCCAGTAGGAAGGCGGCCACAGATACGCAGTATTTT. Residues: CASRKAATDTQYF.